This TCR beta chain was identified during a study of monozygotic twins with inflammatory bowel disease. Donors each gave approximately 2.6 ml of blood. CDR1 and CDR2 from the germline V gene are DFQATT and SNEGSKA (reference sequence). The CDR3 has 15 amino acids. Starting material for each TCR library was about 3,200 ng of total RNA. Per individual sample, eight separate reactions were used to make cDNA. For each CDR3 protein, TCRdb gives one entry from its re-call of the 5' RACE reads, without DNA. The table counts around 370,000 distinct CDR3 sequences; 2.6% lies in the top ten. This receptor was taken from a human donor with ulcerative colitis or Crohn's disease, or a healthy co-twin of an affected twin (not recorded which). The chain combines TRBV20-1 with TRBJ1-5. The sequencing sample was made of blood. CDR3 protein: CSARTPAGGNQPQHF.